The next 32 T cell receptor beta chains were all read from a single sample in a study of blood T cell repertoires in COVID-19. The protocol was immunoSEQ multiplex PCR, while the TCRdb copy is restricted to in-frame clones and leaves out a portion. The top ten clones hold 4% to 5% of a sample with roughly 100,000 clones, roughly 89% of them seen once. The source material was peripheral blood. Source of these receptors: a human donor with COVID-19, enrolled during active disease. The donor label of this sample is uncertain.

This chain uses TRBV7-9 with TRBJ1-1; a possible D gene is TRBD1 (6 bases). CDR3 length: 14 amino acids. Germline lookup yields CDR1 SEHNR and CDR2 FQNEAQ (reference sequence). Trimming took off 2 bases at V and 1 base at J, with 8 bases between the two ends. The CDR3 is CASSLLQGNTEAFF. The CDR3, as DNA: TGTGCCAGCAGCTTATTACAGGGGAACACTGAAGCTTTCTTT.

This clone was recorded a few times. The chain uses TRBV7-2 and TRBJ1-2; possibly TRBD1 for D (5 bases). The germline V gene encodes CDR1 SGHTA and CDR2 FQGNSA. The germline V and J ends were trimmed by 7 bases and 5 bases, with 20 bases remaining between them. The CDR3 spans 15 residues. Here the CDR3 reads CASNTYLGEGYGYTF. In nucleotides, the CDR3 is TGTGCCAGCAACACTTATTTGGGGGAGGGGTATGGCTACACCTTC.

In DNA form, the CDR3 reads TGTGCCAGTAGTTCCACCGGGGATACGCAGTATTTT. Its protein is CASSSTGDTQYF. V usage is TRBV19 and J usage is TRBJ2-3; D call uncertain. CDR1 and CDR2 (germline): LNHDA, SQIVND (reference sequence). The CDR3 is 12 residues long. V shed 5 bases and J shed 6 bases, with 9 bases lying between them.

The CDR3 bases are TGCGCCAGCAGCCAAGATCACGGGGGCTCCTACAATGAGCAGTTCTTC. It codes for CASSQDHGGSYNEQFF. This chain uses TRBV4-1 with TRBJ2-1; TRBD2 is a possible D gene (6 bases). Trimming took off 0 bases at V and 0 bases at J, with 9 bases between the two ends. CDR3 size: 16 residues. Germline values: CDR1 MGHRA, CDR2 YSYEKL.

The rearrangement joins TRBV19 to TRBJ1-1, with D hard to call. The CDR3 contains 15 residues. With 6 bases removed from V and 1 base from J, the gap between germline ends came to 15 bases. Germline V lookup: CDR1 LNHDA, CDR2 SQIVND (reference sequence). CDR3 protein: CASRLMADWNTEAFF. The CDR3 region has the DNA TGTGCCAGTAGACTTATGGCAGACTGGAACACTGAAGCTTTCTTT.

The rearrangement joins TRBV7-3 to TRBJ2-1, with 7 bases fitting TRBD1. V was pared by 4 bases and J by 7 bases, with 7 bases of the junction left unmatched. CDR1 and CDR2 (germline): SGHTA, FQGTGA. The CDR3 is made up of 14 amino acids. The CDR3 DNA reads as TGTGCCAGCAGCTCCTCCGACAGGGTAAATGAGCAGTTCTTC. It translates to CASSSSDRVNEQFF.

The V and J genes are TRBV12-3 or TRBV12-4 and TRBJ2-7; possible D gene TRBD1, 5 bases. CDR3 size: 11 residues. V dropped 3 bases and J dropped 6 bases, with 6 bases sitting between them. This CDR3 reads CASSLGLEQYF. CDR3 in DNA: TGTGCCAGCAGTTTGGGGCTCGAGCAGTACTTC.

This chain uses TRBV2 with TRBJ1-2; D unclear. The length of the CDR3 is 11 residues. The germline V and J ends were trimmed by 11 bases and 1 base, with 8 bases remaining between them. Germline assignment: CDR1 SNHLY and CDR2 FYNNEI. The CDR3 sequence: CASRVNYGYTF. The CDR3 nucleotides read TGTGCCTCCCGAGTTAACTATGGCTACACCTTC.

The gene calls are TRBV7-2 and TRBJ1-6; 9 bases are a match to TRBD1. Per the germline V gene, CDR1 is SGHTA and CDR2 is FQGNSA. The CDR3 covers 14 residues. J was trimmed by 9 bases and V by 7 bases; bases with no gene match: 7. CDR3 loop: CASTSGQGVSPLHF. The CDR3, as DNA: TGTGCCAGCACTTCGGGACAGGGCGTTTCACCCCTCCACTTT. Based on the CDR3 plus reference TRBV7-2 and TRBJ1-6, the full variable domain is GAGVSQSPSNKVTEKGKDVELRCDPISGHTALYWYRQSLGQGLEFLIYFQGNSAPDKSGLPSDRFSAERTGGSVSTLTIQRTQQEDSAVYLCASTSGQGVSPLHFGNGTRLTVT.

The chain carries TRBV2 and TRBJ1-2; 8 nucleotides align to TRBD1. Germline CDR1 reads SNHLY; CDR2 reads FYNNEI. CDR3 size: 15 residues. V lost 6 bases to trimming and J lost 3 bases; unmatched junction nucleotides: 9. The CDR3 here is CASSLWDRWDYGYTF. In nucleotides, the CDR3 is TGTGCCAGCAGCCTCTGGGACAGGTGGGACTATGGCTACACCTTC.

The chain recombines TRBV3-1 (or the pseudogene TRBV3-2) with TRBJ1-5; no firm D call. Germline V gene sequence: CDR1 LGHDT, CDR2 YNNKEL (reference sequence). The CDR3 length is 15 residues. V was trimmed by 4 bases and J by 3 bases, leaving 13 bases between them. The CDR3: CASSPGTDYNQPQHF. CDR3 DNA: TGTGCCAGCAGCCCAGGAACAGATTACAATCAGCCCCAGCATTTT.

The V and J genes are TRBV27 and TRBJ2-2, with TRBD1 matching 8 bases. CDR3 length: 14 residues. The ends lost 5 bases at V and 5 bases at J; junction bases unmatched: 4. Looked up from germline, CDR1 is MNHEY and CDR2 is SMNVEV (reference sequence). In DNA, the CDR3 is TGTGCCAGCAGTGCGGACAGGGTTACCGGGGAGCTGTTTTTT. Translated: CASSADRVTGELFF.

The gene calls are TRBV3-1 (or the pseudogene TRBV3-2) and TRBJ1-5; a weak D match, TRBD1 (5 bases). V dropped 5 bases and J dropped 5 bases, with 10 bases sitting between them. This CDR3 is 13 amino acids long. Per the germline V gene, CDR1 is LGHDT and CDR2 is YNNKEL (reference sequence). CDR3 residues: CASSRQQDQPQHF. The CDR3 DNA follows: TGTGCCAGCAGCAGGCAACAGGATCAGCCCCAGCATTTT.

CDR3 amino acids: CASRRATGVGNTIYF. The CDR3 DNA sequence: TGTGCCAGCAGACGAGCGACAGGGGTTGGAAACACCATATATTTT. The chain has TRBV11-2 and TRBJ1-3, with 8 bases fitting TRBD1. This CDR3 region has 15 residues. The junction had 7 bases not matched to a gene; V was cut back by 6 bases and J by 3 bases. Germline CDR1 is SGHAT and CDR2 is FQNNGV.

The CDR3 sequence is CASSMEGSGTEAFF. The CDR3 nucleotides read TGTGCCAGTAGTATGGAAGGGAGTGGCACTGAAGCTTTCTTT. The chain employs TRBV19 and TRBJ1-1; D unclear. This CDR3 has 14 residues. Trimming shortened V by 3 bases and J by 4 bases, and 12 bases separated the two germline ends. CDR1 and CDR2 (germline): LNHDA, SQIVND (reference sequence).

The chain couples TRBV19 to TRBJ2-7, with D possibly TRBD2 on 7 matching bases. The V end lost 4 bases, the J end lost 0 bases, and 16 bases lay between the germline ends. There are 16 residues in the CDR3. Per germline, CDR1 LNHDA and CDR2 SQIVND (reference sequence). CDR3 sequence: CASSTSGGFHSYEQYF. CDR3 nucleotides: TGTGCCAGTAGTACCTCGGGGGGCTTCCACTCCTACGAGCAGTACTTC.

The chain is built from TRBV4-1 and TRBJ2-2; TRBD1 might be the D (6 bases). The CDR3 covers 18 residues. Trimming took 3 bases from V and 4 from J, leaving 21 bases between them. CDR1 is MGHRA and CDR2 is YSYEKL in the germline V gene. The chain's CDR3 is CASSHDPSGRGGTGELFF. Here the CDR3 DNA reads TGCGCCAGCAGCCACGACCCGTCGGGCAGGGGCGGCACCGGGGAGCTGTTTTTT.

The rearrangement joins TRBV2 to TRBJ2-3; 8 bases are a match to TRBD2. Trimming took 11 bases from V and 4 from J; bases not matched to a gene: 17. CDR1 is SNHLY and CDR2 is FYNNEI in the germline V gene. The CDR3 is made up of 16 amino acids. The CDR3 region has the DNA TGTGCCTCCCAGGTGACGAGCGGGAGCCCCGCAGATACGCAGTATTTT. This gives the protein CASQVTSGSPADTQYF. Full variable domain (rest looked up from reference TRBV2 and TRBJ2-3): EPEVTQTPSHQVTQMGQEVILRCVPISNHLYFYWYRQILGQKVEFLVSFYNNEISEKSEIFDDQFSVERPDGSNFTLKIRSTKLEDSAMYFCASQVTSGSPADTQYFGPGTRLTVL.

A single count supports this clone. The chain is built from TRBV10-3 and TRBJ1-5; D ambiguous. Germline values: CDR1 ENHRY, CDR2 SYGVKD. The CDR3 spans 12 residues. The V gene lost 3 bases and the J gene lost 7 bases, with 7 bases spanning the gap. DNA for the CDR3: TGTGCCATCAGTGACTTCGGGCAGCCCCAGCATTTT. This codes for CAISDFGQPQHF.

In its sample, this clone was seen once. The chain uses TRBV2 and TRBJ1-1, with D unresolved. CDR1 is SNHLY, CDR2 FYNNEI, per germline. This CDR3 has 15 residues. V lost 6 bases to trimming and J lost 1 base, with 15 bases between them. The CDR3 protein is CASSPGATENTEAFF. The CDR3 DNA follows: TGTGCCAGCAGCCCGGGTGCGACCGAGAACACTGAAGCTTTCTTT.

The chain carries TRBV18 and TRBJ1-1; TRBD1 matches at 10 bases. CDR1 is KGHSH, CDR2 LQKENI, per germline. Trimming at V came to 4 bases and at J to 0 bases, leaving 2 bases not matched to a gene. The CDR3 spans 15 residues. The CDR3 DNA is TGTGCCAGCTCACGGGACAGGGGTGTGAACACTGAAGCTTTCTTT. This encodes CASSRDRGVNTEAFF. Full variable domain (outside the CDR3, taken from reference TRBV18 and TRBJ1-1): NAGVMQNPRHLVRRRGQEARLRCSPMKGHSHVYWYRQLPEEGLKFMVYLQKENIIDESGMPKERFSAEFPKEGPSILRIQQVVRGDSAAYFCASSRDRGVNTEAFFGQGTRLTVV.

The CDR3 loop is CASSIGILRGYTF. For the CDR3, the DNA is TGTGCCAGTAGTATCGGGATCCTAAGGGGCTACACCTTC. This sequence joins TRBV19 and TRBJ1-2; D not resolved. Trimming removed 3 bases at V and 8 bases at J, with 13 bases between. CDR3 size: 13 residues. Germline assignment: CDR1 LNHDA and CDR2 SQIVND (reference sequence).

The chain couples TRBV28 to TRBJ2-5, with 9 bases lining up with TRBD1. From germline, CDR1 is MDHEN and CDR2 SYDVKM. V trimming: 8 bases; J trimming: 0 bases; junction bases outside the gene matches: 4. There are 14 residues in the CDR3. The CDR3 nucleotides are TGTGCCAGCCTCTGGACAGGGGACCAAGAGACCCAGTACTTC. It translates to CASLWTGDQETQYF.

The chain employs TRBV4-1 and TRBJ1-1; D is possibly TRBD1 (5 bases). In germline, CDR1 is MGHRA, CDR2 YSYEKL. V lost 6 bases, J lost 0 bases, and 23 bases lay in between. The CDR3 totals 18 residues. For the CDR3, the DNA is TGCGCCAGCAGTCGGACCAGGACAAACTTTGGCATGAACACTGAAGCTTTCTTT. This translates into CASSRTRTNFGMNTEAFF.

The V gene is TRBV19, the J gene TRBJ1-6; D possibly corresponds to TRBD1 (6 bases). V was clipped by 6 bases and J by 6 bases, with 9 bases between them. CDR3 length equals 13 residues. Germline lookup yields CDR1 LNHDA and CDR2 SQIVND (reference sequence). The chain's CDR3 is CASRTGFNSPLHF. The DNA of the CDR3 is TGTGCCAGTAGGACAGGTTTTAATTCACCCCTCCACTTT.

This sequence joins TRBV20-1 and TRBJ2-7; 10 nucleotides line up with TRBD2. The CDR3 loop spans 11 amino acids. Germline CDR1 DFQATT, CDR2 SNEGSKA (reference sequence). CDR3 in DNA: TGCAGCGGGACTAGCGACGACGAGCAGTACTTC. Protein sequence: CSGTSDDEQYF.

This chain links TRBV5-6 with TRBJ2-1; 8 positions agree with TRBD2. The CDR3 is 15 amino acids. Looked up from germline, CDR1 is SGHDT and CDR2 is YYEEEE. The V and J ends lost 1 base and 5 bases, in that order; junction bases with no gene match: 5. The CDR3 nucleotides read TGTGCCAGCAGCTTGTGGGAGCGGGGGAACAATGAGCAGTTCTTC. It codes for CASSLWERGNNEQFF.

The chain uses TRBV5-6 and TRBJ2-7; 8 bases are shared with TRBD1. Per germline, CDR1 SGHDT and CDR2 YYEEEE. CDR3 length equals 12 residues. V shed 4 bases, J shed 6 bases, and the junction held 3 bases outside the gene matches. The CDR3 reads CASSPDRVEQYF. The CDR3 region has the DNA TGTGCCAGCAGCCCGGACAGGGTCGAGCAGTACTTC.

This CDR3 reads CASSATGVGYEQYF. CDR3 coding DNA: TGTGCCAGCAGTGCGACAGGGGTGGGCTACGAGCAGTACTTC. The rearrangement joins TRBV25-1 to TRBJ2-7, with TRBD1 matching 8 bases. V gave up 4 bases and J gave up 3 bases; unmatched junction bases: 5. Germline-derived CDR1 and CDR2 are MGHDK and SYGVNS. The CDR3 runs 14 residues.

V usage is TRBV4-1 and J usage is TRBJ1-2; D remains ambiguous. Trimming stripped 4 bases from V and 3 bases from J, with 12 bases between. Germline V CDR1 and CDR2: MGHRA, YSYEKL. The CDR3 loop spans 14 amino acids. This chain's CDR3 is CASSPPAGYYGYTF. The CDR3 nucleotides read TGCGCCAGCAGCCCCCCCGCAGGCTACTATGGCTACACCTTC.

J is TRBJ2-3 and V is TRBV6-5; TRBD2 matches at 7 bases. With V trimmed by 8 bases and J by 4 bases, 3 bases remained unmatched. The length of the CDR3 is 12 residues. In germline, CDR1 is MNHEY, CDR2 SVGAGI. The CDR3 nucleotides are TGTGCCAGCGGCGGGGGTGCAGATACGCAGTATTTT. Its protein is CASGGGADTQYF.

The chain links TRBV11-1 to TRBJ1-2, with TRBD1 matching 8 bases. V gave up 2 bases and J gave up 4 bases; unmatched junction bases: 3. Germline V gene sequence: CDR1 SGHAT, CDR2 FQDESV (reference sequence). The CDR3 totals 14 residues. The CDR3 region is CASSLTGGSYGYTF. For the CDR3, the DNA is TGTGCCAGCAGCTTAACAGGGGGTTCCTATGGCTACACCTTC. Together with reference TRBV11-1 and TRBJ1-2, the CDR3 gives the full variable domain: EAEVAQSPRYKITEKSQAVAFWCDPISGHATLYWYRQILGQGPELLVQFQDESVVDDSQLPKDRFSAERLKGVDSTLKIQPAELGDSAMYLCASSLTGGSYGYTFGSGTRLTVV.